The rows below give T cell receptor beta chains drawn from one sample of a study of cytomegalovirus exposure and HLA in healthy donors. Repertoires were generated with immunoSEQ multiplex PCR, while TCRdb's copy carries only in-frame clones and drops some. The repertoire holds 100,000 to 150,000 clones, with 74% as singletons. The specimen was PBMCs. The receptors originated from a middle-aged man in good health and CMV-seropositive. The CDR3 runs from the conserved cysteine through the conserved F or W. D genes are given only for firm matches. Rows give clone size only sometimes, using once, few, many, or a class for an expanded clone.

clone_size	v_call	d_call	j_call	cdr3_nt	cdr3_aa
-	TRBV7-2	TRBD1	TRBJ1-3	TGTGCCAGCAGCCCGGACAGGTCCTATGGAAACACCATATATTTT	CASSPDRSYGNTIYF
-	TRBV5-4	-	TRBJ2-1	TGTGCCAGCAGCTTGGAGCGGTCCTACAATGAGCAGTTCTTC	CASSLERSYNEQFF
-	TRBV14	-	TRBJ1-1	TGTGCCAGCAGCCAAGATCTTATGGCGGTTAACACTGAAGCTTTCTTT	CASSQDLMAVNTEAFF
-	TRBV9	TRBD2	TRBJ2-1	TGTGCCAGCAGCGTATCTAGCGGGAGAGGAAATGAGCAGTTCTTC	CASSVSSGRGNEQFF
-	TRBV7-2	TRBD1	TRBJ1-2	TGTGCCAGCAGTTTTCACCGACAGGGACATGGCTACACCTTC	CASSFHRQGHGYTF
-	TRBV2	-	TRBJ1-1	TGTGCCAGCAGTTCGGGTTCTAGCGGGGCTTTCTTT	CASSSGSSGAFF
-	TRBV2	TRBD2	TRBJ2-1	TGTGCCAGCAGTGACGGGCTAGCGGGAGGGGACAATGAGCAGTTCTTC	CASSDGLAGGDNEQFF
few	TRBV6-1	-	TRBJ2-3	TGTGCCAGCAGTGAGAGGGGGGATACGCAGTATTTT	CASSERGDTQYF
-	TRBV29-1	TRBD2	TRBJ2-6	TGCAGCGCGAAACTTCCGGGACTACCGAAAGTTCGCTCTGGGGCCAACGTCCTGACTTTC	CSAKLPGLPKVRSGANVLTF
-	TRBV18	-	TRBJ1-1	TGTGCCAGCTCACCAATAATGAACACTGAAGCTTTCTTT	CASSPIMNTEAFF
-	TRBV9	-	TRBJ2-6	TGTGCCAGCAGCGTAGAGGTCCGGGGTGGAGGGGCCAACGTCCTGACTTTC	CASSVEVRGGGANVLTF
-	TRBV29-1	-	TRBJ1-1	TGCAGCGGCCGGGACATGAACACTGAAGCTTTCTTT	CSGRDMNTEAFF
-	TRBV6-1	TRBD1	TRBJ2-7	TGTGCCAGCAGTGAAGCCACGTGGACAGGGGACACCTACGAGCAGTACTTC	CASSEATWTGDTYEQYF
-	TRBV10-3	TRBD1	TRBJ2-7	TGTGCCATCACTTCAGGGGGAGTCTACGAGCAGTACTTC	CAITSGGVYEQYF
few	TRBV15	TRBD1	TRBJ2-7	TGTGCCACCAGCAGAGTTGGGACAGGGGTCTCCGAGCAGTACTTC	CATSRVGTGVSEQYF
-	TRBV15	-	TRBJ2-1	TGTGCCACCAGCAGGGATAGCGTTAGCGTGCAGTTCTTC	CATSRDSVSVQFF